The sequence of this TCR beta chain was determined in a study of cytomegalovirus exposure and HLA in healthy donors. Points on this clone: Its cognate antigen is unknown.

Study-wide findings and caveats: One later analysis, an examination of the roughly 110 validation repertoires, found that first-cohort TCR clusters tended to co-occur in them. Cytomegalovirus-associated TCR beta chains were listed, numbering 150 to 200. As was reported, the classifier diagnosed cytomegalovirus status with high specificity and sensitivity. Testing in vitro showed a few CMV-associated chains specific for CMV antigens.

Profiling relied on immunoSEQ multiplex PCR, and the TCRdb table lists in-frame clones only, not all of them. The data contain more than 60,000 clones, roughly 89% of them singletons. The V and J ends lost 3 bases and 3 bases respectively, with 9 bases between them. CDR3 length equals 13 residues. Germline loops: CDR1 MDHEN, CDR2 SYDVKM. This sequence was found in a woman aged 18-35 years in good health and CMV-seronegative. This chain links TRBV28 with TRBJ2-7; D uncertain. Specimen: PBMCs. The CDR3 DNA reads TGTGCCAGCAGTTTGTCAGGAATCTACGAGCAGTACTTC. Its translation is CASSLSGIYEQYF.